One and the same sample provided the 19 T cell receptor beta chains below, sequenced in a study of T-cell reconstitution after alpha-beta-depleted transplantation in children. Preparing the TCRbeta library involved the use of unique molecular identifiers. Using its own MiXCR run on the PCR reads, TCRdb lists one record per CDR3 protein. This sample carries about 590,000 distinct CDR3 sequences, over 10% of them seen once, and the ten largest clones take around 2.2%. Sequencing used PBMCs, mostly from graft donor cells, obtained 360 days after TCRalphabeta/CD19-depleted stem cell transplant. These receptors all come from a male patient younger than 18 who had a stem cell transplant for acute myeloid leukemia, so the T cells may come from the graft donor.

This clonotype was counted between two and nine times. This chain uses TRBV24-1 with TRBJ2-1; no reliable D call. V was clipped by 6 bases and J by 0 bases, with 14 bases between them. Per germline, CDR1 KGHDR and CDR2 SFDVKD. The CDR3 has 16 amino acids. CDR3 region: CATSTSPRYSYNEQFF. The CDR3 DNA reads as TGTGCCACCAGTACCTCCCCACGGTACTCCTACAATGAGCAGTTCTTC.

This clonotype was seen more than once but under ten times. J is TRBJ2-1 and V is TRBV11-1; D gene uncertain. The CDR3 is made up of 21 amino acids. Trimming shortened V by 2 bases and J by 2 bases, and 28 bases separated the two germline ends. CDR1 is SGHAT and CDR2 is FQDESV in the germline V gene (reference sequence). This CDR3 reads CASSLRSPPIGPVLTYNEQFF. The CDR3 bases are TGTGCCAGCAGCTTAAGGAGTCCCCCCATAGGCCCGGTTCTTACCTACAATGAGCAGTTCTTC.

The chain uses TRBV28 and TRBJ2-3, with 8 bases matching TRBD2. The CDR3 consists of 18 residues. The V segment lost 0 bases and the J segment 5 bases; nucleotides outside the gene matches: 13. Germline V gives CDR1 MDHEN, CDR2 SYDVKM. This CDR3 reads CASSLWASGRPPQDTQYF. For the CDR3, the DNA is TGTGCCAGCAGTTTATGGGCTAGCGGGCGCCCCCCCCAAGATACGCAGTATTTT.

This clonotype was counted ten times or more. The chain uses TRBV29-1 and TRBJ2-3; D call uncertain. Trimming took 8 bases from V and 1 from J, leaving 25 bases between them. The CDR3 spans 17 residues. Germline V CDR1 and CDR2: SQVTM, ANQGSEA. The CDR3 DNA reads as TGCAGCCCCCTCCTGGCGGCTGAAAACCGAGGCACAGATACGCAGTATTTT. Amino acid sequence: CSPLLAAENRGTDTQYF.

This clonotype was found a few times. The V and J genes are TRBV28 and TRBJ1-1, with a weak D call TRBD1 (5 bases). Trimming pared 6 bases from V and 3 bases from J, leaving 17 bases between. The CDR3 totals 15 residues. The germline gives CDR1 MDHEN, CDR2 SYDVKM. CDR3 residues: CASRGVGVRDTEAFF. CDR3 sequence (DNA): TGTGCCAGCAGGGGTGTGGGGGTACGGGACACTGAAGCTTTCTTT.

The rearrangement uses TRBV6-1 and TRBJ2-4, with 12 bases identical to TRBD1. Germline assignment: CDR1 MNHNS and CDR2 SASEGT. V was pared by 3 bases and J by 8 bases, with 5 bases of the junction left unmatched. The CDR3 has 15 amino acids. CDR3 DNA: TGTGCCAGCAGTGAGATGGGACAGGGGGCTTACATTCAGTACTTC. This sequence encodes CASSEMGQGAYIQYF.

This rearrangement joins TRBV4-2 to TRBJ2-2, with 8 bases aligning to TRBD1. CDR3 length equals 14 residues. Per germline, CDR1 LGHNA and CDR2 YNFKEQ. The trim removed 8 bases at V and 4 bases at J, leaving 6 bases unmatched. The CDR3 region is CASGPGQGTGELFF. The DNA of the CDR3 is TGTGCCAGCGGCCCCGGACAGGGCACCGGGGAGCTGTTTTTT.

The V gene is TRBV28, the J gene TRBJ2-7; TRBD1 might be the D (5 bases). The CDR3 is made up of 14 amino acids. In germline, CDR1 is MDHEN, CDR2 SYDVKM. Trimming removed 6 bases from V and 4 bases from J, with 16 bases in between. Here the CDR3 DNA reads TGTGCCAGCAGCGACAGCGCATTTGTATACGAGCAGTACTTC. The encoded protein is CASSDSAFVYEQYF.

The rearrangement joins TRBV18 to TRBJ2-7; D is uncertain. This CDR3 comprises 12 residues. The germline V and J ends were trimmed by 2 bases and 5 bases, with 7 bases remaining between them. Germline V CDR1 and CDR2: KGHSH, LQKENI. CDR3 loop: CASSPTEHEQYF. CDR3 nucleotides: TGTGCCAGCTCACCAACAGAGCACGAGCAGTACTTC. The variable domain in full, completed from reference TRBV18 and TRBJ2-7, reads NAGVMQNPRHLVRRRGQEARLRCSPMKGHSHVYWYRQLPEEGLKFMVYLQKENIIDESGMPKERFSAEFPKEGPSILRIQQVVRGDSAAYFCASSPTEHEQYFGPGTRLTVT.

This clonotype was recorded at least ten times. The chain combines TRBV5-1 with TRBJ2-1; 7 bases fit TRBD2. Germline V gene sequence: CDR1 SGHRS, CDR2 YFSETQ. The J segment lost 4 bases and the V segment lost 3 bases, leaving 7 bases of the junction unmatched. This CDR3 comprises 15 residues. CDR3 nucleotides: TGCGCCAGCAGCTCGTGGGGGGGGGTTTACAATGAGCAGTTCTTC. This gives the protein CASSSWGGVYNEQFF.

The genes are TRBV5-4 and TRBJ1-2, with a tentative D call TRBD1 (5 bases). V was trimmed by 5 bases and J by 13 bases, leaving 18 bases between them. Germline CDR1 and CDR2: SGHNT and YYREEE (reference sequence). The CDR3 extends over 12 amino acids. DNA of the CDR3: TGTGCCAGCAGTTCTCTGGGGTCCGGGGCCACCTTC. Protein sequence: CASSSLGSGATF. Together with reference TRBV5-4 and TRBJ1-2, the CDR3 gives the full variable domain: ETGVTQSPTHLIKTRGQQVTLRCSSQSGHNTVSWYQQALGQGPQFIFQYYREEENGRGNFPPRFSGLQFPNYSSELNVNALELDDSALYLCASSSLGSGATFGSGTRLTVV.

This clonotype showed up many times. The chain has TRBV29-1 and TRBJ2-7, with unresolved D. V gave up 3 bases and J gave up 4 bases, with 13 bases separating them. Germline values: CDR1 SQVTM, CDR2 ANQGSEA. CDR3 size: 13 residues. The CDR3 spells CSVEGGSGYEQYF. In nucleotides, the CDR3 is TGCAGCGTTGAGGGCGGTAGTGGGTACGAGCAGTACTTC.

This clonotype occurred a few times. The genes are TRBV30 and TRBJ2-5; D not resolved. The germline gives CDR1 GTSNPN, CDR2 SVGIG (reference sequence). This CDR3 region has 15 residues. Trimming took off 3 bases at V and 0 bases at J, with 14 bases between the two ends. CDR3 in amino acids: CAWSGPDSYQETQYF. Written as DNA, the CDR3 is TGTGCCTGGAGCGGCCCGGATTCGTACCAAGAGACCCAGTACTTC. The variable domain in full, with the rest retrieved from reference TRBV30 and TRBJ2-5, is SQTIHQWPATLVQPVGSPLSLECTVEGTSNPNLYWYRQAAGRGLQLLFYSVGIGQISSEVPQNLSASRPQDRQFILSSKKLLLSDSGFYLCAWSGPDSYQETQYFGPGTRLLVL.

The J gene is TRBJ2-5, the V gene TRBV2; 9 positions agree with TRBD1. Trimming at V came to 9 bases and at J to 4 bases, leaving 9 bases not matched to a gene. The CDR3 is 14 amino acids. CDR1 and CDR2 from the germline V gene are SNHLY and FYNNEI. The CDR3, as DNA: TGTGCCAGGACCACAGGGGGCGGAGGAGAGACCCAGTACTTC. Amino acids: CARTTGGGGETQYF.

This clonotype was detected a few times. CDR3 region: CASSVALSGLADEQYF. The DNA for the CDR3 is TGTGCCAGCAGCGTAGCCCTATCCGGACTAGCTGACGAGCAGTACTTC. The rearrangement links TRBV9 to TRBJ2-7, with 8 bases lining up with TRBD2. The V gene end was trimmed by 0 bases and the J gene end by 5 bases; junction bases not matched to a gene: 10. Germline V lookup: CDR1 SGDLS, CDR2 YYNGEE. This CDR3 spans 16 amino acids.

This clonotype has ten or more counts. The rearrangement uses TRBV20-1 and TRBJ2-7; D not resolved. The CDR3 has 15 residues. Trimming left V 0 bases short and J 3 bases short, with 15 bases between. CDR1 DFQATT and CDR2 SNEGSKA come from the germline V gene (reference sequence). CDR3 bases: TGCAGTGCTAGAGATCCTGGCAGAGGCCTCTACGAGCAGTACTTC. Protein: CSARDPGRGLYEQYF.

This clonotype was picked up a small number of times. The CDR3 DNA is TGTGCCAGCAGTTACACTGGGATTGTTTTCGGCTCCTACGAGCAGTACTTC. Protein product: CASSYTGIVFGSYEQYF. V usage is TRBV6-5 and J usage is TRBJ2-7; D is unresolved. V shed 2 bases and J shed 0 bases, with 17 bases lying between them. The germline V gene has CDR1 MNHEY and CDR2 SVGAGI. CDR3 size: 17 residues.

The chain is built from TRBV20-1 and TRBJ2-1, with 9 bases fitting TRBD2. This CDR3 region has 16 residues. V trimming: 0 bases; J trimming: 6 bases; junction bases outside the gene matches: 9. Germline assignment: CDR1 DFQATT and CDR2 SNEGSKA (reference sequence). This chain's CDR3 is CSARDPSAGGGNEQFF. Here the CDR3 DNA reads TGCAGTGCTAGAGATCCGAGTGCGGGAGGGGGCAATGAGCAGTTCTTC.

This clonotype has more than one count but fewer than ten. V gene TRBV25-1 combines with J gene TRBJ2-6; the D is unclear. Germline V gives CDR1 MGHDK, CDR2 SYGVNS. CDR3 length: 13 amino acids. V lost 1 base and J lost 4, with 2 bases in between. The CDR3 region has the DNA TGTGCCAGCAGTGAATCAGGGGCCAACGTCCTGACTTTC. This translates into CASSESGANVLTF.